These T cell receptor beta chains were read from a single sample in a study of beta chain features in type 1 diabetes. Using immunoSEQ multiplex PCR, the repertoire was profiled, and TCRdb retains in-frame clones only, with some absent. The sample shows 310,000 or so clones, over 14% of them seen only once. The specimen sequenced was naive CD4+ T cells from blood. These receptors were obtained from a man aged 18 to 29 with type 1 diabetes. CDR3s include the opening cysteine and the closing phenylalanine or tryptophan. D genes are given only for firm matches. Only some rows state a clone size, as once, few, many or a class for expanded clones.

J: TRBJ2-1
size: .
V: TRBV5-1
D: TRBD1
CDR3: CASSPGQGSTNEQFF
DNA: TGCGCCAGCAGCCCCGGACAGGGGTCGACCAATGAGCAGTTCTTC

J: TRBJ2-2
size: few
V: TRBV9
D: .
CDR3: CASREPGELFF
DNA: TGTGCCAGCAGAGAGCCCGGGGAGCTGTTTTTT

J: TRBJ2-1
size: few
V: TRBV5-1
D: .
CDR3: CASSLASRLANEQFF
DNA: TGCGCCAGCAGCTTGGCCTCTCGTCTAGCAAATGAGCAGTTCTTC

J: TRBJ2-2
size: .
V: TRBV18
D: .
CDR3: CASSPDSANTGELFF
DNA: TGTGCCAGCTCACCCGACTCGGCGAACACCGGGGAGCTGTTTTTT

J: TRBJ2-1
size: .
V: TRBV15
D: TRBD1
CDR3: CATSRITGVRNEQFF
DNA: TGTGCCACCAGCAGAATAACAGGGGTTAGGAATGAGCAGTTCTTC

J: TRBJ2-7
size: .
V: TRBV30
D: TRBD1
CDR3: CAWGIGQGVNEQYF
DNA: TGTGCCTGGGGAATAGGACAGGGGGTTAACGAGCAGTACTTC

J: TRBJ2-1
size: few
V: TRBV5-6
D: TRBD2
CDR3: CASSSQTSGGYNEQFF
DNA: TGTGCCAGCAGCTCTCAAACTAGCGGGGGCTACAATGAGCAGTTCTTC

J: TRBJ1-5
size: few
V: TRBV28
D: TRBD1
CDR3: CASSPTDRDSQPQHF
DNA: TGTGCCAGCAGTCCCACCGACAGGGATTCTCAGCCCCAGCATTTT

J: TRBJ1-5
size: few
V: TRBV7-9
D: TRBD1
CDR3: CASSIGQGARQPQHF
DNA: TGTGCCAGCAGCATTGGACAGGGGGCTCGTCAGCCCCAGCATTTT

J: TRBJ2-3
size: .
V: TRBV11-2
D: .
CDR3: CASSFATTGTQYF
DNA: TGTGCCAGCAGCTTTGCGACTACGGGTACGCAGTATTTT

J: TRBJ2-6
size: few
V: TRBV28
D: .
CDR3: CASSIWKQGAGANVLTF
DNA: TGTGCCAGCAGCATCTGGAAACAGGGAGCTGGGGCCAACGTCCTGACTTTC

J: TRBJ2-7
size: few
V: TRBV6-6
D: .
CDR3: CASSRLGPYEQYF
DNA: TGTGCCAGCAGTCGGTTGGGGCCCTACGAGCAGTACTTC

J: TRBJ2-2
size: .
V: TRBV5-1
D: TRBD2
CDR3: CASSLVTSGKDTGELFF
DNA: TGCGCCAGCAGCTTGGTGACTAGCGGGAAGGACACCGGGGAGCTGTTTTTT

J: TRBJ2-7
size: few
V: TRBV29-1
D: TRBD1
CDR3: CSVYDRGVTRTYEQYF
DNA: TGCAGCGTCTACGACAGGGGGGTTACCCGTACCTACGAGCAGTACTTC

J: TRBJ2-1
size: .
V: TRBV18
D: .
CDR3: CASSPSLEYNEQFF
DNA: TGTGCCAGCTCACCTAGCCTAGAATACAATGAGCAGTTCTTC

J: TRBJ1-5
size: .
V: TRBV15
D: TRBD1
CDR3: CATSRDGTGDGPQHF
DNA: TGTGCCACCAGCAGAGATGGGACAGGGGACGGGCCCCAGCATTTT

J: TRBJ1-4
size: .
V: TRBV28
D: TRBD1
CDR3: CATDRVGEKLFF
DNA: TGTGCCACCGACAGGGTAGGAGAAAAACTGTTTTTT

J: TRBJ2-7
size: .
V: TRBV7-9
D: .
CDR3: CASRPGTRGYEQYF
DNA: TGTGCCAGCAGGCCCGGGACTCGGGGCTACGAGCAGTACTTC

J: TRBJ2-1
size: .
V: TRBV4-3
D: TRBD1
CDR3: CASSQTGSSYNEQFF
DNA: TGCGCCAGCAGCCAGACAGGGAGCTCCTACAATGAGCAGTTCTTC

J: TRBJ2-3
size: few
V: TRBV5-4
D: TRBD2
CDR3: CASSPLAGGIADTQYF
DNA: TGTGCCAGCAGCCCTCTAGCGGGAGGAATAGCGGATACGCAGTATTTT

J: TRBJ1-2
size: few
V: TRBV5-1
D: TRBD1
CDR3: CASSLERTGGGYTF
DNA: TGCGCCAGCAGCTTGGAAAGGACAGGGGGAGGCTACACCTTC

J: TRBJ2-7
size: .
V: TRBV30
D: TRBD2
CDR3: CAWRAGDAERGNSYEQYF
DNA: TGTGCCTGGAGGGCCGGGGATGCGGAGCGGGGAAACTCCTACGAGCAGTACTTC

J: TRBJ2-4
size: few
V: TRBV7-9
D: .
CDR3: CASSLAGSAKNIQYF
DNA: TGTGCCAGCAGCTTAGCGGGCAGTGCCAAAAACATTCAGTACTTC

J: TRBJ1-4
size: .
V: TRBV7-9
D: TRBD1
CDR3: CASSTTGGRSEKLFF
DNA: TGTGCCAGCAGCACGACAGGGGGCAGAAGTGAAAAACTGTTTTTT

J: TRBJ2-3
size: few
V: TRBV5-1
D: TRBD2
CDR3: CASSTGLGTDTQYF
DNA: TGCGCCAGCAGCACGGGACTAGGCACAGATACGCAGTATTTT

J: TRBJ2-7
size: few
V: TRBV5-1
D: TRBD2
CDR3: CASSPPDARAGAGRQYF
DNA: TGCGCCAGCAGCCCGCCCGACGCAAGAGCGGGAGCGGGTCGGCAGTACTTC

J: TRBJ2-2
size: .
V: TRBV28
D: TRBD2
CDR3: CASSPRLAGRGELFF
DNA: TGTGCCAGCAGTCCCCGACTAGCGGGGCGTGGGGAGCTGTTTTTT

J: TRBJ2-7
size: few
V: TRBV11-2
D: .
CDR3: CASSLVGEYNEQYF
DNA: TGTGCCAGCAGCTTAGTGGGAGAGTACAACGAGCAGTACTTC

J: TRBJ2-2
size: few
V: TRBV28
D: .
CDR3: CASSSGPLRELFF
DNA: TGTGCCAGCAGTTCTGGGCCGTTGAGGGAACTGTTTTTT

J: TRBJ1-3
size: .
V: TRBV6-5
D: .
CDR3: CASSYRPHGNTIYF
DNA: TGTGCCAGCAGTTACCGTCCACATGGAAACACCATATATTTT

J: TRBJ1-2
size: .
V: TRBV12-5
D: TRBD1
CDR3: CASGLQGYGYTF
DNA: TGTGCTAGTGGTCTACAGGGGTATGGCTACACCTTC

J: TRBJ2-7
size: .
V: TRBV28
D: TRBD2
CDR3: CASSLYPSSGGSYEQYF
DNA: TGTGCCAGCAGTTTATATCCCTCCAGCGGGGGCTCCTACGAGCAGTACTTC

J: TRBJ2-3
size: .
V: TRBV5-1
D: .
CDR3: CASSPRVAHTDTQYF
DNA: TGCGCCAGCAGCCCCCGAGTAGCGCACACAGATACGCAGTATTTT

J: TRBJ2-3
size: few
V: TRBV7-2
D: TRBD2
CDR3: CASSLLAGGADTQYF
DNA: TGTGCCAGCAGCTTACTAGCGGGGGGAGCAGATACGCAGTATTTT

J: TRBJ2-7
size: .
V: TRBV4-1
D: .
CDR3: CASSQDMPAALAYEQYF
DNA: TGCGCCAGCAGCCAAGATATGCCGGCAGCGCTTGCCTACGAGCAGTACTTC

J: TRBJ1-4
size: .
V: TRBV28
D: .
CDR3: CASSLWRQTATNEKLFF
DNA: TGTGCCAGCAGTTTATGGAGACAGACTGCAACTAATGAAAAACTGTTTTTT

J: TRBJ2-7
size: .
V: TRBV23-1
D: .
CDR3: CASSQSARCRQYF
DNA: TGCGCCAGCAGTCAATCGGCCAGGTGCCGGCAGTACTTC

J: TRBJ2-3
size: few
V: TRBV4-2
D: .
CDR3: CASSLMVAESTDTQYF
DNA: TGTGCCAGCAGCCTGATGGTAGCGGAAAGCACAGATACGCAGTATTTT

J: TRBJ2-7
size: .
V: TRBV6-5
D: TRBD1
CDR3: CASSPRTGYEQYF
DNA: TGTGCCAGCAGCCCTAGGACAGGGTACGAGCAGTACTTC

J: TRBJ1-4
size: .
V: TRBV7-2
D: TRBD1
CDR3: CASSTPLGTGYKKLFF
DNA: TGTGCCAGCAGCACCCCGTTGGGGACAGGCTACAAAAAACTGTTTTTT

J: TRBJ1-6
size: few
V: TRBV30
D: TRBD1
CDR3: CAWSVGTGPRSPLHF
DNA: TGTGCCTGGAGTGTAGGGACAGGTCCCCGTTCACCCCTCCACTTT

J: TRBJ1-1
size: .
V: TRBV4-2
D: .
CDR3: CASSRNGGGNTEAFF
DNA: TGTGCCAGCAGCCGAAATGGAGGAGGGAACACTGAAGCTTTCTTT

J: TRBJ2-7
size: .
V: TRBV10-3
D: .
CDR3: CAISESRNEQYF
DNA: TGTGCCATCAGTGAGTCCCGTAACGAGCAGTACTTC

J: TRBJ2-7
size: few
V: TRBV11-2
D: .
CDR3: CASSPPTGTYEQYF
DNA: TGTGCCAGCAGCCCCCCGACGGGAACCTACGAGCAGTACTTC

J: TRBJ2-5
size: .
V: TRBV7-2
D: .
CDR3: CASSVGIQETQYF
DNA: TGTGCCAGCAGCGTCGGGATCCAAGAGACCCAGTACTTC

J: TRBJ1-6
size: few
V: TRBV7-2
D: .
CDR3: CASSFGTQREYNSPLHF
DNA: TGTGCCAGCAGCTTTGGTACCCAACGGGAGTATAATTCACCCCTCCACTTT

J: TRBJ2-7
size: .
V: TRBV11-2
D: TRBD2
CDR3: CASSLKLAQSYEQYF
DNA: TGTGCCAGCAGCTTAAAACTAGCGCAATCCTACGAGCAGTACTTC

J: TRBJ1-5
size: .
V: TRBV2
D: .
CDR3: CASRGIRDQPQHF
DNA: TGTGCCAGCAGGGGTATACGGGATCAGCCCCAGCATTTT

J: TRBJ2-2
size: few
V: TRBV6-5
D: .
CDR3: CASVSANTGELFF
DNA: TGTGCCAGCGTCAGCGCGAACACCGGGGAGCTGTTTTTT

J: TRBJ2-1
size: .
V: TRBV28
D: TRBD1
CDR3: CASSLGGTGSDEQFF
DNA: TGTGCCAGCAGTTTAGGGGGGACAGGGAGCGATGAGCAGTTCTTC

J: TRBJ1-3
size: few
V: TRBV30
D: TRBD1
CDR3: CASKTGVYGNTIYF
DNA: TGTGCCAGCAAGACAGGGGTCTACGGAAACACCATATATTTT

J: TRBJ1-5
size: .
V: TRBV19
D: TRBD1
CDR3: CASSMEVRGANQPQHF
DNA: TGTGCCAGTAGTATGGAAGTCAGGGGGGCCAATCAGCCCCAGCATTTT

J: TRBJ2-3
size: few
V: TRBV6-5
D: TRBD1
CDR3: CASSYRGQARKDTQYF
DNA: TGTGCCAGCAGTTACCGCGGACAGGCAAGAAAAGATACGCAGTATTTT

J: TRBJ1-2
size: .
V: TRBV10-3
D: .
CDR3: CAISESGRGAHGYTF
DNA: TGTGCCATCAGTGAGTCGGGCAGGGGCGCTCATGGCTACACCTTC